One and the same sample provided the 14 T cell receptor beta chains below, sequenced in a study of blood T cell repertoires in COVID-19. Libraries were prepared by immunoSEQ multiplex PCR; TCRdb keeps only in-frame clonotypes and omits some of them. The sample records approximately 130,000 clones, roughly four fifths being singletons. Material for sequencing was PBMCs or T cells enriched from blood (not recorded which). These receptors originate from a man aged 30 to 45 who had recovered from COVID-19.

The chain couples TRBV4-2 to TRBJ2-3; TRBD1 aligns across 8 bases. The CDR3 runs to 16 residues. V shed 1 base, J shed 3 bases, and the junction held 6 bases outside the gene matches. Germline CDR1 and CDR2: LGHNA and YNFKEQ. This chain's CDR3 is CASSQAQGAGTDTQYF. The CDR3 nucleotides read TGTGCCAGCAGCCAAGCCCAGGGGGCTGGAACAGATACGCAGTATTTT.

V is TRBV5-1 and J is TRBJ2-7, with 10 nucleotides matching TRBD1. V was pared by 0 bases and J by 4 bases, with 1 base of the junction left unmatched. The length of the CDR3 is 14 residues. Germline CDR1 is SGHRS and CDR2 is YFSETQ. The CDR3 DNA reads TGCGCCAGCAGCTTGGGACAGGGGGCGTACGAGCAGTACTTC. This encodes CASSLGQGAYEQYF. Full variable domain (missing parts from reference TRBV5-1 and TRBJ2-7): KAGVTQTPRYLIKTRGQQVTLSCSPISGHRSVSWYQQTPGQGLQFLFEYFSETQRNKGNFPGRFSGRQFSNSRSEMNVSTLELGDSALYLCASSLGQGAYEQYFGPGTRLTVT.

The gene calls are TRBV7-9 and TRBJ1-1; no reliable D call. Looked up from germline, CDR1 is SEHNR and CDR2 is FQNEAQ (reference sequence). Deletions cut 4 bases from V and 8 bases from J, with 11 bases between. The CDR3 extends over 12 amino acids. The CDR3 reads CASSYGVLEAFF. The CDR3 DNA sequence: TGTGCCAGCAGCTACGGAGTTCTGGAAGCTTTCTTT.

In its sample, this clone was seen once. This chain links TRBV5-1 with TRBJ1-6; a possible D gene is TRBD1 (6 bases). The CDR3 covers 16 residues. Trimming took 0 bases from V and 7 from J, leaving 14 bases between them. CDR1 and CDR2 from the germline V gene are SGHRS and YFSETQ. The CDR3 loop reads CASSLDGQSKNSPLHF. CDR3 sequence (DNA): TGCGCCAGCAGCTTGGACGGACAGAGTAAGAATTCACCCCTCCACTTT.

The J gene is TRBJ2-2, the V gene TRBV19; 11 bases align to TRBD1. This CDR3 is built from 14 residues. Per the germline V gene, CDR1 is LNHDA and CDR2 is SQIVND (reference sequence). Losses at the gene ends were 5 bases for V and 6 bases for J; bases not matched to a gene: 2. This CDR3 is CASSGTGGSGELFF. The CDR3 DNA reads as TGTGCCAGTAGTGGGACAGGGGGTTCCGGGGAGCTGTTTTTT.

This clone was observed once. J is TRBJ2-6 and V is TRBV2; 12 bases line up with TRBD2. The junction had 2 bases not matched to a gene; V was cut back by 6 bases and J by 5 bases. The CDR3 sequence is 15 residues long. The germline gives CDR1 SNHLY, CDR2 FYNNEI. The CDR3 region is CASRTSGGWANVLTF. The CDR3 coding sequence is TGTGCCAGCAGGACTAGCGGGGGATGGGCCAACGTCCTGACTTTC.

This sequence joins TRBV3-1 (or the pseudogene TRBV3-2) and TRBJ1-2, with TRBD1 matching 7 bases. From germline, CDR1 is LGHDT and CDR2 YNNKEL (reference sequence). Trimming took 6 bases from V and 7 from J; bases not matched to a gene: 8. The CDR3 covers 13 residues. The CDR3: CASSQKTGSGYTF. The CDR3, as DNA: TGTGCCAGCAGTCAAAAGACAGGGAGTGGCTACACCTTC.

The genes are TRBV6-5 and TRBJ2-2, with D possibly being TRBD1 (6 bases). This CDR3 spans 15 amino acids. Trimming cost V 2 bases and J 1 base, with 8 bases left between them. CDR1 MNHEY and CDR2 SVGAGI come from the germline V gene. The CDR3: CASSYRQVNTGELFF. CDR3 nucleotide sequence: TGTGCCAGCAGTTACAGACAGGTGAACACCGGGGAGCTGTTTTTT.

V is TRBV3-1 (or the pseudogene TRBV3-2) and J is TRBJ2-7, with D possibly being TRBD2 (6 bases). This CDR3 region has 15 residues. With 3 bases removed from V and 2 bases from J, the gap between germline ends came to 14 bases. Germline CDR1 and CDR2: LGHDT and YNNKEL (reference sequence). This CDR3 reads CASSHTLAGPYEQYF. As DNA, the CDR3 is TGTGCCAGCAGCCATACACTTGCGGGACCCTACGAGCAGTACTTC.

The chain uses TRBV11-2 and TRBJ1-4, with TRBD1 matching over 8 bases. The germline gives CDR1 SGHAT, CDR2 FQNNGV. Trimming removed 3 bases from V and 10 bases from J; junction bases left unmatched: 4. The CDR3 totals 13 residues. CDR3 in DNA: TGTGCCAGCAGCTTGGGACAGGCGGGAAAACTGTTTTTT. Protein product: CASSLGQAGKLFF.

This rearrangement joins TRBV18 to TRBJ2-1, with 12 bases that match TRBD1. The CDR3 runs to 15 residues. V shed 3 bases, J shed 5 bases, and the junction held 2 bases outside the gene matches. Germline values: CDR1 KGHSH, CDR2 LQKENI. This CDR3 is CASSPGQGADNEQFF. CDR3 nucleotide sequence: TGTGCCAGCTCACCGGGACAGGGGGCAGACAATGAGCAGTTCTTC. Full variable domain (rest looked up from reference TRBV18 and TRBJ2-1): NAGVMQNPRHLVRRRGQEARLRCSPMKGHSHVYWYRQLPEEGLKFMVYLQKENIIDESGMPKERFSAEFPKEGPSILRIQQVVRGDSAAYFCASSPGQGADNEQFFGPGTRLTVL.

V is TRBV10-1 and J is TRBJ2-3; TRBD2 might be the D (5 bases). Germline assignment: CDR1 WNHNN and CDR2 SYGVQD (reference sequence). The CDR3 extends over 15 amino acids. Trimming cost V 0 bases and J 5 bases, with 12 bases left between them. CDR3 sequence reads: CASSESGAEEDTQYF. CDR3 bases: TGCGCCAGCAGTGAGTCGGGAGCGGAAGAAGATACGCAGTATTTT.

The chain combines TRBV5-4 with TRBJ1-2; tentative D call: TRBD1 (5 bases). Germline V gives CDR1 SGHNT, CDR2 YYREEE (reference sequence). This CDR3 has 14 residues. Between the trimmed V and J ends, which lost 3 bases and 1 base, there was a span of 10 bases. The CDR3, as DNA: TGTGCCAGCAGCTGGGGAGGGGATAACTATGGCTACACCTTC. It translates to CASSWGGDNYGYTF.

As to this clone: Other DNA variants within this sample encode the same CDR3. The genes are TRBV19 and TRBJ1-5; TRBD1 matches at 7 bases. This CDR3 is 13 amino acids long. The trim removed 4 bases at V and 4 bases at J, leaving 1 base unmatched. From germline, CDR1 is LNHDA and CDR2 SQIVND (reference sequence). CDR3 DNA sequence: TGTGCCAGTAGTAGGGGACAGAATCAGCCCCAGCATTTT. This encodes CASSRGQNQPQHF.